One and the same sample provided the 30 T cell receptor beta chains below, sequenced in a study of CD8 T cells in Susac syndrome. Random hexamers were used to reverse transcribe about 0.45 to 1 ug of RNA. Each CDR3 protein is one row after TCRdb ran MiXCR on the immunoSEQ multiplex PCR reads. The repertoire holds 150,000 or so distinct CDR3 sequences, 95% seen once, with 0.13% to 0.15% in the top ten. The material sequenced was CD4+ T cells from PBMCs. Receptors were obtained from a human donor with Susac syndrome.

This chain uses TRBV20-1 with TRBJ2-7, with D perhaps TRBD1 (6 bases). The V gene's germline CDR1 is DFQATT and CDR2 SNEGSKA (reference sequence). Between the trimmed V and J ends, which lost 5 bases and 5 bases, there was a span of 10 bases. The CDR3 covers 11 residues. CDR3: CSAGRGHEQYF. In DNA, the CDR3 is TGCAGTGCTGGCAGGGGTCACGAGCAGTACTTC.

This chain connects TRBV7-9 to TRBJ1-6, with D perhaps TRBD1 (5 bases). Trimming stripped 3 bases from V and 7 bases from J, with 10 bases between. CDR1 and CDR2 (germline): SEHNR, FQNEAQ (reference sequence). This CDR3 contains 14 residues. DNA for the CDR3: TGTGCCAGCAGCTTCCAGGGTGACAATTCACCCCTCCACTTT. This sequence encodes CASSFQGDNSPLHF.

The rearrangement links TRBV5-1 to TRBJ2-7, with D hard to call. The CDR3 contains 12 residues. CDR1 and CDR2 (germline): SGHRS, YFSETQ. V was shortened by 5 bases and J by 7 bases, with 13 bases between the two germline ends. CDR3 residues: CASRTTNGEQYF. The CDR3 DNA reads TGCGCCAGCAGAACGACGAACGGGGAGCAGTACTTC.

The gene calls are TRBV5-6 and TRBJ1-6, with D maybe TRBD1 (5 bases). There are 14 residues in the CDR3. Germline V gene sequence: CDR1 SGHDT, CDR2 YYEEEE. V was trimmed by 4 bases and J by 10 bases, leaving 15 bases between them. The CDR3 DNA follows: TGTGCCAGCAGCCTAGGACAATCGGGATCACCCCTCCACTTT. As protein: CASSLGQSGSPLHF. Full variable domain (rest looked up from reference TRBV5-6 and TRBJ1-6): DAGVTQSPTHLIKTRGQQVTLRCSPKSGHDTVSWYQQALGQGPQFIFQYYEEEERQRGNFPDRFSGHQFPNYSSELNVNALLLGDSALYLCASSLGQSGSPLHFGNGTRLTVT.

The chain is built from TRBV20-1 and TRBJ2-2; 16 nucleotides agree with TRBD2. This CDR3 contains 19 residues. Germline loops: CDR1 DFQATT, CDR2 SNEGSKA (reference sequence). J gave up 6 bases and V 6 bases, and 16 bases lay outside the gene matches. The chain's CDR3 is CSASTPPGLAGGLSGELFF. Here the CDR3 DNA reads TGCAGTGCCTCGACCCCTCCGGGACTAGCGGGAGGGCTTTCCGGGGAGCTGTTTTTT.

The gene calls are TRBV19 and TRBJ2-1, with D possibly TRBD2 on 5 matching bases. Germline CDR1 and CDR2: LNHDA and SQIVND (reference sequence). The CDR3 consists of 13 residues. With 7 bases removed from V and 5 bases from J, the gap between germline ends came to 12 bases. Here the CDR3 DNA reads TGTGCCAGTACGGGAACTGGGAACAATGAGCAGTTCTTC. This codes for CASTGTGNNEQFF. Using reference TRBV19 and TRBJ2-1 for the parts outside the CDR3, the full variable domain is DGGITQSPKYLFRKEGQNVTLSCEQNLNHDAMYWYRQDPGQGLRLIYYSQIVNDFQKGDIAEGYSVSREKKESFPLTVTSAQKNPTAFYLCASTGTGNNEQFFGPGTRLTVL.

The chain's CDR3 is CSALRGASYNEQFF. DNA of the CDR3: TGCAGTGCCTTACGGGGGGCGTCCTACAATGAGCAGTTCTTC. This rearrangement joins TRBV20-1 to TRBJ2-1; possible D gene TRBD2, 7 bases. The CDR3 has 14 residues. V lost 6 bases and J 1 base, leaving 13 bases between the germline ends. Germline V gene sequence: CDR1 DFQATT, CDR2 SNEGSKA (reference sequence).

This chain connects TRBV29-1 to TRBJ2-7, with D possibly matching TRBD2 (5 bases). Between the trimmed V and J ends, which lost 4 bases and 3 bases, there was a span of 13 bases. Germline CDR1 SQVTM, CDR2 ANQGSEA. The CDR3 is made up of 13 amino acids. The DNA of the CDR3 is TGCAGCGTTGGGCCTAGCCGAGACTACGAGCAGTACTTC. Protein sequence: CSVGPSRDYEQYF.

The chain carries TRBV9 and TRBJ1-2, with D unclear. V was cut by 0 bases and J by 2 bases, with 8 bases left in between. The CDR3 consists of 14 residues. CDR1 is SGDLS, CDR2 YYNGEE, per germline. CDR3 sequence: CASSVGQENYGYTF. The CDR3 bases are TGTGCCAGCAGCGTAGGTCAGGAGAACTATGGCTACACCTTC.

This clonotype was seen once. The V and J genes are TRBV3-1 and TRBJ1-2, with D unclear. This CDR3 is 14 amino acids long. V lost 4 bases and J 6 bases, leaving 15 bases between the germline ends. Germline CDR1 reads LGHDT; CDR2 reads YNNKEL (reference sequence). The DNA for the CDR3 is TGTGCCAGCAGCCCACCACACTCTCGGAATGGCTACACCTTC. Residues: CASSPPHSRNGYTF. Together with reference TRBV3-1 and TRBJ1-2, the CDR3 gives the full variable domain: DTAVSQTPKYLVTQMGNDKSIKCEQNLGHDTMYWYKQDSKKFLKIMFSYNNKELIINETVPNRFSPKSPDKAHLNLHINSLELGDSAVYFCASSPPHSRNGYTFGSGTRLTVV.

The chain uses TRBV4-1 and TRBJ1-2; 7 nucleotides agree with TRBD1. The CDR3 has 16 amino acids. CDR1 and CDR2 (germline): MGHRA, YSYEKL. V gave up 0 bases and J gave up 4 bases; unmatched junction bases: 8. The CDR3 DNA reads TGCGCCAGCAGCCAAGATGGAGAAGGGGGCGGCTATGGCTACACCTTC. Amino acid sequence: CASSQDGEGGGYGYTF.

This chain connects TRBV7-9 to TRBJ2-7; D tentatively reads TRBD1 or TRBD2 (5 bases each). In germline, CDR1 is SEHNR, CDR2 FQNEAQ (reference sequence). Trimming cost V 4 bases and J 6 bases, with 19 bases left between them. This CDR3 is built from 15 residues. This chain's CDR3 is CASSSYQGRSLEQYF. In DNA form, the CDR3 reads TGTGCCAGCAGCTCCTACCAGGGACGGAGTCTCGAGCAGTACTTC.

The chain combines TRBV5-6 with TRBJ2-6; D gene ambiguous. Per germline, CDR1 SGHDT and CDR2 YYEEEE. This CDR3 is 15 amino acids long. Trimming pared 0 bases from V and 2 bases from J, leaving 6 bases between. CDR3 nucleotides: TGTGCCAGCAGCTTGGAGGCAGCTGGGGCCAACGTCCTGACTTTC. As protein: CASSLEAAGANVLTF.

The chain is built from TRBV7-3 and TRBJ2-3; D is unclear. The CDR3 extends over 14 amino acids. V lost 5 bases to trimming and J lost 0 bases, with 9 bases between them. Germline V gene lookup returns CDR1 SGHTA and CDR2 FQGTGA. DNA for the CDR3: TGTGCCAGCAGCCCCCTACGCAGCACAGATACGCAGTATTTT. Protein product: CASSPLRSTDTQYF.

V usage is TRBV19 and J usage is TRBJ2-5; D not resolved. Trimming shortened V by 1 base and J by 5 bases, and 8 bases separated the two germline ends. CDR1 LNHDA and CDR2 SQIVND come from the germline V gene (reference sequence). This CDR3 contains 13 residues. CDR3 DNA sequence: TGTGCCAGTAGTATAGTAGTGGGGGAGACCCAGTACTTC. Amino acid sequence: CASSIVVGETQYF.

The chain carries TRBV4-1 and TRBJ1-6, with D possibly being TRBD1 (6 bases). The germline V gene has CDR1 MGHRA and CDR2 YSYEKL. The CDR3 runs to 15 residues. The germline V and J ends were trimmed by 1 base and 7 bases, with 11 bases remaining between them. The CDR3 nucleotides are TGCGCCAGCAGCCAAGTTCCAGGGGAAAATTCACCCCTCCACTTT. It codes for CASSQVPGENSPLHF.

The rearrangement joins TRBV9 to TRBJ2-5; 7 bases are shared with TRBD2. The CDR3 extends over 14 amino acids. J lost 2 bases, V lost 2 bases, and 3 bases had no gene match. Per germline, CDR1 SGDLS and CDR2 YYNGEE. CDR3 residues: CASSVGGLQETQYF. The CDR3 bases are TGTGCCAGCAGCGTGGGGGGACTACAAGAGACCCAGTACTTC.

The V call is TRBV7-9, the J call TRBJ2-3, with 8 bases lining up with TRBD2. This CDR3 has 14 residues. J was trimmed by 6 bases and V by 1 base; bases with no gene match: 3. CDR1 is SEHNR, CDR2 FQNEAQ, per germline (reference sequence). CDR3 protein: CASSLDGGRDTQYF. Written as DNA, the CDR3 is TGTGCCAGCAGCTTAGACGGCGGGAGGGATACGCAGTATTTT. The full variable domain, with the rest looked up from reference TRBV7-9 and TRBJ2-3, is DTGVSQNPRHKITKRGQNVTFRCDPISEHNRLYWYRQTLGQGPEFLTYFQNEAQLEKSRLLSDRFSAERPKGSFSTLEIQRTEQGDSAMYLCASSLDGGRDTQYFGPGTRLTVL.

This clonotype appeared a single time. J is TRBJ1-5 and V is TRBV2; 8 bases agree with TRBD1. J gave up 4 bases and V 8 bases, and 7 bases lay outside the gene matches. The CDR3 consists of 14 residues. The germline V gene has CDR1 SNHLY and CDR2 FYNNEI. This CDR3 is CASRDRLINQPQHF. CDR3 DNA: TGTGCCAGCCGGGACAGGTTAATTAATCAGCCCCAGCATTTT.

The chain joins TRBV30 to TRBJ1-6; D ambiguous. With 4 bases removed from V and 7 bases from J, the gap between germline ends came to 11 bases. The CDR3 contains 13 residues. Germline V lookup: CDR1 GTSNPN, CDR2 SVGIG (reference sequence). CDR3 DNA: TGTGCCTGGATGACGCAAGGGAATTCACCCCTCCACTTT. Translating gives CAWMTQGNSPLHF. The whole variable domain, filled in from reference TRBV30 and TRBJ1-6, reads SQTIHQWPATLVQPVGSPLSLECTVEGTSNPNLYWYRQAAGRGLQLLFYSVGIGQISSEVPQNLSASRPQDRQFILSSKKLLLSDSGFYLCAWMTQGNSPLHFGNGTRLTVT.

The chain joins TRBV20-1 to TRBJ1-5, with unresolved D. Trimming pared 2 bases from V and 4 bases from J, leaving 9 bases between. The CDR3 consists of 13 residues. Germline-derived CDR1 and CDR2 are DFQATT and SNEGSKA (reference sequence). DNA for the CDR3: TGCAGTGCTAGAATCGGGCGAAATCAGCCCCAGCATTTT. Translating it yields CSARIGRNQPQHF.

The V gene is TRBV20-1, the J gene TRBJ2-3; perhaps TRBD2 as D (6 bases). V shed 3 bases and J shed 4 bases, with 17 bases lying between them. This CDR3 spans 15 amino acids. The germline gives CDR1 DFQATT, CDR2 SNEGSKA (reference sequence). Here the CDR3 reads CSASRDLAWADTQYF. CDR3 bases: TGCAGTGCTAGTAGGGATCTAGCGTGGGCAGATACGCAGTATTTT.

The chain combines TRBV29-1 with TRBJ2-7; a weak D match, TRBD1 (6 bases). This CDR3 is 15 amino acids long. Trimming took off 4 bases at V and 0 bases at J, with 16 bases between the two ends. Germline V lookup: CDR1 SQVTM, CDR2 ANQGSEA. CDR3 DNA sequence: TGCAGCGTTGCCCACACAGGGAAAAGCTCCTACGAGCAGTACTTC. Its protein is CSVAHTGKSSYEQYF.

J is TRBJ1-2 and V is TRBV28; 7 bases are shared with TRBD1. Germline values: CDR1 MDHEN, CDR2 SYDVKM. The CDR3 runs 14 residues. Trimming cost V 2 bases and J 8 bases; bases outside gene matches: 8. CDR3 in amino acids: CASSLPGQLGGYTF. CDR3 in DNA: TGTGCCAGCAGTTTACCGGGACAGCTAGGCGGCTACACCTTC.

This chain joins TRBV5-1 and TRBJ2-3, with 13 positions matching TRBD2. Germline CDR1 and CDR2: SGHRS and YFSETQ. This CDR3 is built from 16 residues. Germline trimming cut 0 bases from V and 4 bases from J; bases unmatched to any gene: 2. The CDR3 DNA reads as TGCGCCAGCAGCTTGGCCGGGACTAGCGGGGCAGATACGCAGTATTTT. Translation gives CASSLAGTSGADTQYF.

The chain has TRBV20-1 and TRBJ1-2; D is unresolved. Germline loops: CDR1 DFQATT, CDR2 SNEGSKA (reference sequence). V shed 6 bases and J shed 2 bases, with 7 bases lying between them. The CDR3 has 11 amino acids. CDR3 protein: CSARENYGYTF. The CDR3 bases are TGCAGTGCGAGGGAAAACTATGGCTACACCTTC.

The genes are TRBV4-2 and TRBJ2-7, with 9 bases lining up with TRBD2. J gave up 3 bases and V 1 base, and 4 bases lay outside the gene matches. From germline, CDR1 is LGHNA and CDR2 YNFKEQ. The CDR3 extends over 15 amino acids. The CDR3 loop is CASSQGSSGDYEQYF. CDR3 in DNA: TGTGCCAGCAGCCAAGGGTCTAGCGGGGACTACGAGCAGTACTTC.

V and J are TRBV30 and TRBJ1-2; tentative D call: TRBD1 (5 bases). The germline V and J ends were trimmed by 5 bases and 2 bases, with 12 bases remaining between them. The CDR3 is 13 residues long. Germline CDR1 reads GTSNPN; CDR2 reads SVGIG (reference sequence). The CDR3 bases are TGTGCCTGGGCCCGGGACCTAAACTATGGCTACACCTTC. It encodes CAWARDLNYGYTF.

The J gene is TRBJ2-3, the V gene TRBV27; D perhaps matches TRBD2 (5 bases). The V and J ends lost 6 bases and 6 bases respectively, with 7 bases between them. The V gene's germline CDR1 is MNHEY and CDR2 SMNVEV (reference sequence). The CDR3 has 11 residues. This chain's CDR3 is CASRRGDTQYF. Here the CDR3 DNA reads TGTGCCAGCAGACGAGGGGATACGCAGTATTTT.

This chain links TRBV3-1 with TRBJ2-2; 11 nucleotides line up with TRBD2. Germline values: CDR1 LGHDT, CDR2 YNNKEL (reference sequence). V shed 2 bases and J 3 bases; nucleotides not matched to a gene: 5. The CDR3 consists of 17 residues. CDR3 nucleotide sequence: TGTGCCAGCAGCCAACCTCTGGGACTAGCGGACACCGGGGAGCTGTTTTTT. Amino acid sequence: CASSQPLGLADTGELFF.